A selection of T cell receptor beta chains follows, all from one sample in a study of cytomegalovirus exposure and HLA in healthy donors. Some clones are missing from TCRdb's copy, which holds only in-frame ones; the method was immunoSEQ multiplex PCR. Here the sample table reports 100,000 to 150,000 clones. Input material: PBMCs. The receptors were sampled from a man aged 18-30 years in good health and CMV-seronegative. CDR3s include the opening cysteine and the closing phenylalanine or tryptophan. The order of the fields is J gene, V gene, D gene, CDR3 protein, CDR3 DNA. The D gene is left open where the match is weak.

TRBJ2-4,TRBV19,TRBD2,CASSIDPQREGYIQYF,TGTGCCAGTAGTATAGATCCCCAGCGGGAGGGGTACATTCAGTACTTC
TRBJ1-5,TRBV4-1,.,CASSQELRPLNQPQHF,TGCGCCAGCAGCCAAGAACTCAGGCCACTCAATCAGCCCCAGCATTTT
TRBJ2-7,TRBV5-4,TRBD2,CASSRERLAASYEQYF,TGTGCCAGCAGCCGCGAACGACTAGCGGCCTCCTACGAGCAGTACTTC
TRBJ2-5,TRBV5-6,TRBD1,CASSLGQGGETQYF,TGTGCCAGCAGCTTGGGACAGGGGGGAGAGACCCAGTACTTC
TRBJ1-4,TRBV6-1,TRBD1,CASSNRGKAEKLFF,TGTGCCAGCAGCAACAGGGGAAAGGCGGAAAAACTGTTTTTT
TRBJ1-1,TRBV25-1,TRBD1,CASSELAGGGTEAFF,TGTGCCAGCAGTGAATTGGCAGGGGGCGGCACTGAAGCTTTCTTT
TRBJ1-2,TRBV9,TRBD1,CASSANLQDREIYGYTF,TGTGCCAGCAGCGCAAACCTTCAGGACAGGGAAATCTATGGCTACACCTTC
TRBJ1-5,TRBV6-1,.,CASSDGTGGDQPQHF,TGTGCCAGCAGTGACGGGACCGGGGGGGATCAGCCCCAGCATTTT
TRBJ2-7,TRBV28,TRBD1,CASNPFGGQGPGEQYF,TGTGCCAGCAACCCCTTCGGTGGACAGGGGCCTGGCGAGCAGTACTTC
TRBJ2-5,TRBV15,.,CATSRVQETQYF,TGTGCCACCAGCAGAGTACAAGAGACCCAGTACTTC
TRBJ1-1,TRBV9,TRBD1,CASSVARDSSQHTEAFF,TGTGCCAGCAGCGTAGCTAGGGACAGTAGTCAGCACACTGAAGCTTTCTTT
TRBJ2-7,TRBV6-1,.,CASSTYRDTPYEQYF,TGTGCCAGCAGTACCTACCGGGACACCCCCTACGAGCAGTACTTC
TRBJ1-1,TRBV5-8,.,CASSFGRGTEAFF,TGTGCCAGCAGCTTCGGCAGGGGTACTGAAGCTTTCTTT
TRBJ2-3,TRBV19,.,CASSILPRGGTDTQYF,TGTGCCAGTAGTATATTACCCAGGGGCGGCACAGATACGCAGTATTTT
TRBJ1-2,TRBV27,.,CASSLSGLPWGRPIYGYTF,TGTGCCAGCAGTTTATCCGGGCTCCCCTGGGGGCGTCCCATCTATGGCTACACCTTC
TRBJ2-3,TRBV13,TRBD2,CASSFSGGRVSTDTQYF,TGTGCCAGCAGCTTTAGCGGGGGACGGGTTAGCACAGATACGCAGTATTTT
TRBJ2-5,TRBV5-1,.,CASSLDPGQETQYF,TGCGCCAGCAGCTTGGATCCGGGCCAAGAGACCCAGTACTTC
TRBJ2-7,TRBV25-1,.,CASSEQGRAYEQYF,TGTGCCAGCAGTGAACAGGGTAGGGCCTACGAGCAGTACTTC
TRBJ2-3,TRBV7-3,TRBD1,CASRGTGGTDTQYF,TGTGCCAGCAGGGGAACAGGGGGCACAGATACGCAGTATTTT
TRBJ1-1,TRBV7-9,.,CASSYTGAGTEAFF,TGTGCCAGCAGCTATACTGGCGCGGGCACTGAAGCTTTCTTT
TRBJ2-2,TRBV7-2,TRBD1,CASSPPGQGNGELFF,TGTGCCAGCAGCCCGCCGGGACAGGGTAACGGGGAGCTGTTTTTT
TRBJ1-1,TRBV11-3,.,CASSFKNTEAFF,TGTGCCAGCAGCTTTAAAAACACTGAAGCTTTCTTT
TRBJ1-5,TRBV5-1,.,CASSLYSGRNQPQHF,TGCGCCAGCAGCTTGTATTCAGGGCGCAATCAGCCCCAGCATTTT
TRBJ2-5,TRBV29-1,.,CSVDRGKTQYF,TGCAGCGTTGACAGGGGAAAGACCCAGTACTTC
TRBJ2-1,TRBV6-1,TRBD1,CASSVTLTLQGARFNEQFF,TGTGCCAGCAGTGTAACTCTCACCCTCCAGGGGGCACGGTTCAATGAGCAGTTCTTC
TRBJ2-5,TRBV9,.,CASSPQGVETQYF,TGTGCCAGCAGCCCACAGGGCGTGGAGACCCAGTACTTC
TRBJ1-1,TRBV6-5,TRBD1,CASRARDRDTEAFF,TGTGCCAGCAGAGCGAGGGACAGGGATACTGAAGCTTTCTTT
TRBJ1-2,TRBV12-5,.,CASGPQSESNGLLGRWGYTF,TGTGCTAGTGGTCCACAGAGTGAGTCCAACGGGCTACTAGGACGGTGGGGCTACACCTTC
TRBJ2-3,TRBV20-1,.,CSARAADTQYF,TGCAGTGCCCGAGCGGCAGATACGCAGTATTTT
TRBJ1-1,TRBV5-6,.,CASSWGQNTEAFF,TGTGCCAGCAGCTGGGGACAGAACACTGAAGCTTTCTTT
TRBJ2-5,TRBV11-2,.,CASSLSPSRGETQYF,TGTGCCAGCAGCTTATCCCCGAGCAGGGGAGAGACCCAGTACTTC
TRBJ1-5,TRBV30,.,CAWSVSGPGQPQHF,TGTGCCTGGAGTGTGTCAGGGCCTGGTCAGCCCCAGCATTTT
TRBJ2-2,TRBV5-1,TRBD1,CASSPNPGQGFGTGELFF,TGCGCCAGCAGCCCGAACCCGGGACAGGGGTTCGGCACCGGGGAGCTGTTTTTT
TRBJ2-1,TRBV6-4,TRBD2,CASSRLAGEYNEQFF,TGTGCCAGCAGTCGACTAGCGGGAGAGTACAATGAGCAGTTCTTC
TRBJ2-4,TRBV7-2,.,CASSWGENIQYF,TGTGCCAGCAGCTGGGGGGAAAACATTCAGTACTTC
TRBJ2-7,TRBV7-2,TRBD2,CASSRRLAGPSYEQYF,TGTGCCAGCAGCCGCCGACTAGCGGGCCCCTCCTACGAGCAGTACTTC
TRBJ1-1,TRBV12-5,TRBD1,CASGLETGGAGTEAFF,TGTGCTAGTGGTTTGGAAACAGGGGGCGCGGGCACTGAAGCTTTCTTT
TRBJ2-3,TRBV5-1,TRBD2,CASSFSGSGVAQYF,TGCGCCAGCAGCTTCAGCGGGAGTGGGGTAGCGCAGTATTTT
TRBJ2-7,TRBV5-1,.,CASSLGLPGLSATYEQYF,TGCGCCAGCAGCTTGGGTCTGCCCGGACTCTCAGCCACCTACGAGCAGTACTTC
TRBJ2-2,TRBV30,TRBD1,CAKDRGNTGELFF,TGTGCCAAGGACAGGGGAAACACCGGGGAGCTGTTTTTT
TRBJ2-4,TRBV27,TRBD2,CASSFGGGPSYIQYF,TGTGCCAGCAGTTTCGGGGGAGGGCCCTCTTACATTCAGTACTTC
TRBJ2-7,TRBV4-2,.,CASSQHPGLTSEQYF,TGTGCCAGCAGCCAACACCCGGGACTCACCTCCGAGCAGTACTTC
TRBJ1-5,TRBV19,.,CASSWQGYNQPQHF,TGTGCCAGTAGTTGGCAGGGGTATAATCAGCCCCAGCATTTT
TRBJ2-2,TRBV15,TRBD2,CATSTASGLASSGELFF,TGTGCCACCAGTACAGCCTCGGGACTAGCGAGTAGCGGGGAGCTGTTTTTT
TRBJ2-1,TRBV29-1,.,CSDTRWGTDNEQFF,TGCAGCGATACCCGATGGGGGACTGACAATGAGCAGTTCTTC
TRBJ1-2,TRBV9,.,CASSVSGWGDGYTF,TGTGCCAGCAGCGTGTCAGGGTGGGGTGATGGCTACACCTTC
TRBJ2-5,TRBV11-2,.,CASSRGGTVETQYF,TGTGCCAGCAGCAGGGGGGGGACGGTAGAGACCCAGTACTTC
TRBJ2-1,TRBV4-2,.,CASSQEFWGRSGEQFF,TGTGCCAGCAGCCAAGAGTTCTGGGGGCGCAGTGGTGAGCAGTTCTTC
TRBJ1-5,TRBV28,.,CASSFDRKAPANYQPQHF,TGTGCCAGCAGTTTCGATCGGAAAGCGCCAGCAAACTATCAGCCCCAGCATTTT
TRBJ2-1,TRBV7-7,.,CASSRDRLKYNEQFF,TGTGCCAGCAGCAGAGACAGACTTAAATACAATGAGCAGTTCTTC
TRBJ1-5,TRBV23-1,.,CASSPPSGRAGQPQHF,TGCGCCAGCAGTCCCCCCTCCGGCAGGGCCGGTCAGCCCCAGCATTTT
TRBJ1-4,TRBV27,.,CASSIRRPGDEKLFF,TGTGCCAGCAGCATTAGACGGCCAGGGGATGAAAAACTGTTTTTT
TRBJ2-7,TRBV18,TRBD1,CASSPAGQGPYEQYF,TGTGCCAGCTCACCCGCGGGACAGGGCCCCTACGAGCAGTACTTC